This is a list of T cell receptor beta chains from one sample in a study of T cell responses to AZD1222 COVID-19 vaccine. Clones were sequenced by immunoSEQ multiplex PCR, and TCRdb holds only the in-frame ones, with some missing. The table shows more than 85,000 clones, with 92% occurring only once. Source: peripheral blood, taken 28 days after the second AZD1222 dose. The receptor source for this set is an adult who received the AZD1222 COVID-19 vaccine. Both conserved end residues are part of each CDR3. A D gene is named only where the DNA matches it firmly. Part of the rows lack a size; the others show once, few, many or a class for expanded clones.

>-|TRBV11-2|-|13|TRBJ2-7
CASSLGARWGLYF
TGTGCCAGCAGCTTAGGGGCCCGGTGGGGGTTGTACTTC
>TRBD1|TRBV7-2|few|17|TRBJ2-5
CASSLNNRDRGPQAQYF
TGTGCCAGCAGCTTAAACAACCGGGACAGGGGCCCCCAGGCCCAGTACTTC
>-|TRBV7-2|-|13|TRBJ2-7
CASSLDKTYEQYF
TGTGCCAGCAGCTTAGACAAGACCTACGAGCAGTACTTC
>-|TRBV7-2|-|14|TRBJ2-7
CASSTEQGSYEQYF
TGTGCCAGCAGCACGGAGCAGGGGTCCTACGAGCAGTACTTC
>-|TRBV6-1|-|17|TRBJ1-1
CASSARGGEGLNTEAFF
TGTGCCAGCAGTGCCCGGGGGGGCGAGGGCCTTAACACTGAAGCTTTCTTT
>TRBD1|TRBV18|-|13|TRBJ1-2
CASSPGTAYGYTF
TGTGCCAGCTCACCCGGGACAGCTTATGGCTACACCTTC
>-|TRBV12-3/TRBV12-4|-|11|TRBJ2-2
CASSLYGELFF
TGTGCCAGCAGTTTATACGGGGAGCTGTTTTTT
>-|TRBV2|-|11|TRBJ1-6
CASTLGGDDHF
TGTGCCAGCACCCTAGGCGGGGACGACCACTTT
>-|TRBV6-2/TRBV6-3|-|12|TRBJ2-2
CASSYYTGELFF
TGTGCCAGCAGTTACTACACCGGGGAGCTGTTTTTT
>-|TRBV9|-|14|TRBJ2-1
CASSATSSYNEQFF
TGTGCCAGCAGCGCGACTAGTTCCTACAATGAGCAGTTCTTC
>TRBD2|TRBV7-9|-|16|TRBJ2-1
CASSLAEAGGYNEQFF
TGTGCCAGCAGCTTAGCCGAGGCGGGGGGCTACAATGAGCAGTTCTTC
>TRBD2|TRBV18|-|17|TRBJ2-7
CASSQEASGGAYAEQYF
TGTGCCAGCTCACAGGAGGCTAGCGGGGGGGCCTATGCCGAGCAGTACTTC
>-|TRBV29-1|-|12|TRBJ2-7
CSVEVEGFEQYF
TGCAGCGTTGAGGTGGAGGGGTTCGAGCAGTACTTC
>-|TRBV24-1|-|15|TRBJ2-2
CATSDLGGPRGELFF
TGTGCCACCAGTGATCTCGGGGGCCCGAGGGGGGAGCTGTTTTTT
>TRBD2|TRBV10-2|once|18|TRBJ2-7
CASSESGLAGTFSYEQYF
TGCGCCAGCAGTGAGTCTGGACTAGCGGGGACCTTCTCCTACGAGCAGTACTTC
>TRBD1|TRBV7-8|-|16|TRBJ1-6
CASRSGQWVENSPLHF
TGTGCCAGCAGGTCGGGACAGTGGGTGGAAAATTCACCCCTCCACTTT
>-|TRBV6-2/TRBV6-3|-|16|TRBJ1-5
CASSYSEALSNQPQHF
TGTGCCAGCAGTTACTCGGAGGCACTTAGCAATCAGCCCCAGCATTTT
>TRBD1|TRBV6-5|few|13|TRBJ1-5
CASRRQGGQPQHF
TGTGCCAGCAGGAGACAGGGCGGGCAGCCCCAGCATTTT
>TRBD1|TRBV28|few|16|TRBJ1-5
CASSFLGQGSNQPQHF
TGTGCCAGCAGTTTCCTCGGACAGGGTAGCAATCAGCCCCAGCATTTT
>-|TRBV20-1|-|11|TRBJ1-2
CSSGDGYGYTF
TGCAGCTCGGGGGACGGCTATGGCTACACCTTC
>TRBD2|TRBV19|once|14|TRBJ2-1
CASSTNFRGDEQFF
TGTGCCAGTAGTACCAACTTCCGGGGGGATGAGCAGTTCTTC
>-|TRBV11-2|-|10|TRBJ2-7
CASSLVGVYF
TGTGCCAGCAGTCTGGTTGGGGTCTACTTC
>TRBD1|TRBV2|-|14|TRBJ1-4
CASSADREGEKLFF
TGTGCCAGCAGTGCGGACAGGGAAGGGGAAAAACTGTTTTTT
>TRBD1|TRBV28|-|17|TRBJ1-1
CASSSLSGTGGNTEAFF
TGTGCCAGCAGCTCTCTTTCCGGGACAGGGGGCAACACTGAAGCTTTCTTT
>TRBD1|TRBV5-1|-|16|TRBJ2-1
CASSLEGDSSYNEQFF
TGCGCCAGCAGCTTGGAGGGGGACAGCTCCTACAATGAGCAGTTCTTC
>-|TRBV9|once|18|TRBJ2-6
CASSVEDGGGSGANVLTF
TGTGCCAGCAGCGTAGAGGACGGGGGTGGCTCTGGGGCCAACGTCCTGACTTTC
>TRBD2|TRBV4-3|-|18|TRBJ2-3
CASSQDWAGTSGTDTQYF
TGCGCCAGCAGCCAAGATTGGGCAGGGACTAGCGGCACAGATACGCAGTATTTT
>-|TRBV5-1|few|14|TRBJ1-4
CASSPGTTNEKLFF
TGCGCCAGCAGCCCCGGGACAACGAATGAAAAACTGTTTTTT
>-|TRBV19|once|14|TRBJ2-2
CASRYRPYTGELFF
TGTGCCAGTAGGTACCGACCATACACCGGGGAGCTGTTTTTT
>-|TRBV3-1/TRBV3-2|-|16|TRBJ2-6
CASSQEGLDGANVLTF
TGTGCCAGCAGCCAAGAGGGGTTGGATGGGGCCAACGTCCTGACTTTC
>-|TRBV7-9|-|13|TRBJ1-2
CASKAGTNYGYTF
TGTGCCAGCAAGGCAGGGACTAACTATGGCTACACCTTC
>TRBD1|TRBV19|-|14|TRBJ1-1
CASSPADRGIEAFF
TGTGCCAGTAGTCCCGCCGACAGGGGGATTGAAGCTTTCTTT
>TRBD2|TRBV11-1|-|16|TRBJ2-7
CASSLRASGGHYEQYF
TGTGCCAGCAGCTTAAGGGCTAGCGGGGGCCATTACGAGCAGTACTTC
>TRBD1|TRBV6-1|-|14|TRBJ2-1
CASSEQDRGNEQFF
TGTGCCAGCAGTGAACAGGACAGGGGAAATGAGCAGTTCTTC
>-|TRBV15|-|16|TRBJ1-5
CATSRSSGVLNQPQHF
TGTGCCACCAGCAGATCCAGTGGAGTCCTCAATCAGCCCCAGCATTTT
>-|TRBV7-2|-|14|TRBJ2-7
CASSLGRWGYEQYF
TGTGCCAGCAGCTTAGGGAGATGGGGCTACGAGCAGTACTTC
>-|TRBV3-1/TRBV3-2|-|16|TRBJ2-7
CASSAGWQGSSYEQYF
TGTGCCAGCAGCGCCGGGTGGCAGGGAAGCTCCTACGAGCAGTACTTC
>-|TRBV7-6|once|19|TRBJ2-6
CASRRGGARDLAGANVLTF
TGTGCCAGCAGACGCGGCGGAGCGCGGGATCTCGCTGGGGCCAACGTCCTGACTTTC
>-|TRBV21-1|-|16|TRBJ1-2
CASSQKRVTGGNGYTF
TGTGCCAGCAGCCAAAAGAGGGTGACAGGGGGCAATGGCTACACCTTC
>TRBD1|TRBV11-2|-|13|TRBJ2-7
CASSWGQGYEQYF
TGTGCCAGCAGCTGGGGACAGGGCTACGAGCAGTACTTC
>-|TRBV7-2|few|16|TRBJ1-2
CASSYGGSGSGYGYTF
TGTGCCAGCAGTTACGGCGGGTCGGGGAGCGGCTATGGCTACACCTTC
>TRBD2|TRBV10-1|-|14|TRBJ2-1
CASSTSGASNEQFF
TGCGCCAGCAGTACTAGCGGGGCGTCCAATGAGCAGTTCTTC
>-|TRBV19|-|13|TRBJ2-2
CAGQGRNTGELFF
TGTGCCGGGCAGGGGCGGAACACCGGGGAGCTGTTTTTT
>-|TRBV5-1|-|14|TRBJ2-1
CASSLGAGTNEQFF
TGCGCCAGCAGCTTGGGGGCAGGGACCAATGAGCAGTTCTTC
>-|TRBV7-9|-|12|TRBJ1-4
CASSLVGEKLFF
TGTGCCAGCAGCTTAGTGGGTGAAAAACTGTTTTTT